This T cell receptor beta chain was retrieved from a study of blood T cells in healthy people across ages. Through a sample-barcoded 5' primer and a J-beta primer mix, a second PCR was run for about 6 to 12 cycles. A single record per CDR3 protein comes from TCRdb applying MiXCR to the 5' RACE reads. The sample yields 980,000 or so distinct CDR3 sequences, 48% seen once. Germline lookup yields CDR1 MNHEY and CDR2 SVGAGI. CDR3 length equals 13 residues. This rearrangement joins TRBV6-5 to TRBJ2-5; possible D gene TRBD2, 7 bases. The DNA end is more similar to TRBJ2-7, so the J call may be wrong. This TCR came from a man aged 25 to 40 in good health. Sequenced input: blood. The CDR3 here is CASRGGDSYEQYF. In DNA form, the CDR3 reads TGTGCCAGCAGAGGGGGGGATTCCTACGAGCAGTACTTC.